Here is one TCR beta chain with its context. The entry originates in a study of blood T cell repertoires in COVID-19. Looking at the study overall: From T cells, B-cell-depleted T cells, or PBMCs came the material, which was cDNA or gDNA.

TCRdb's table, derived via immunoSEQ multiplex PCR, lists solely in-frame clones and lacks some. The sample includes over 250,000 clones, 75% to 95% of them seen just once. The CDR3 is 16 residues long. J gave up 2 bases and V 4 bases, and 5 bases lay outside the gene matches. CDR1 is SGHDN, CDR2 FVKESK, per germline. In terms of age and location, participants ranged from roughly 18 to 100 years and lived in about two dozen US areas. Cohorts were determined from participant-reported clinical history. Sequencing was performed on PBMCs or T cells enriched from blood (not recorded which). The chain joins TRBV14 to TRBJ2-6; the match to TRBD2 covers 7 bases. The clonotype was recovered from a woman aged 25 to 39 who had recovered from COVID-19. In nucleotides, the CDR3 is TGTGCCAGCAGCCCGCCCGGACTAGCTGGGGCCAACGTCCTGACTTTC. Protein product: CASSPPGLAGANVLTF.